The TCR beta chain under discussion was sequenced for a study of neurological immune-mediated disorders. Within the sample, this clonotype is medium-sized. TCRdb reprocessed the 5' RACE reads via MiXCR and lists one record per CDR3 protein. In the table there are some 20,000 distinct CDR3 sequences, roughly 29% of which are singletons. The sequence came from a man aged 50 or older with HTLV-1-associated myelopathy (HAM/TSP). Sequenced: PBMCs.

CDR3 nucleotides: TGTGCCAGCAGTTTAGGGGGACAAAACAATCAGCCCCAGCATTTT. Amino acids: CASSLGGQNNQPQHF. The chain is built from TRBV12-3 or TRBV12-4 and TRBJ1-5, with D perhaps TRBD1 (6 bases). V was pared by 1 base and J by 3 bases, with 10 bases between. The CDR3 loop spans 15 amino acids.